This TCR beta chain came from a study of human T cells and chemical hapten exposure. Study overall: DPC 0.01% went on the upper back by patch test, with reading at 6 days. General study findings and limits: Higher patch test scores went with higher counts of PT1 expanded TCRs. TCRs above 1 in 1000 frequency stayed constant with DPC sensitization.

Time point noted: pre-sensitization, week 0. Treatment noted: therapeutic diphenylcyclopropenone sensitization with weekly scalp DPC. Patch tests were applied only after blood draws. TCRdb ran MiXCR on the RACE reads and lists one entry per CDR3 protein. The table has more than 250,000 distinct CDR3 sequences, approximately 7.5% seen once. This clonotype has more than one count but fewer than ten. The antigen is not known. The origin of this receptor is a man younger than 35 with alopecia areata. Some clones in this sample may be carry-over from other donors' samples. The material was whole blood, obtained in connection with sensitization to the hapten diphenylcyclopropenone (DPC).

The CDR3 reads CASSLDRGNYEQYF. The CDR3 nucleotides read TGTGCCAGCAGCTTAGACAGGGGTAATTACGAGCAGTACTTC. V usage is TRBV7-2 and J usage is TRBJ2-7; 7 bases map to TRBD1. CDR1 and CDR2 from the germline V gene are SGHTA and FQGNSA. The ends lost 1 base at V and 4 bases at J; junction bases unmatched: 4. The CDR3 is made up of 14 amino acids.